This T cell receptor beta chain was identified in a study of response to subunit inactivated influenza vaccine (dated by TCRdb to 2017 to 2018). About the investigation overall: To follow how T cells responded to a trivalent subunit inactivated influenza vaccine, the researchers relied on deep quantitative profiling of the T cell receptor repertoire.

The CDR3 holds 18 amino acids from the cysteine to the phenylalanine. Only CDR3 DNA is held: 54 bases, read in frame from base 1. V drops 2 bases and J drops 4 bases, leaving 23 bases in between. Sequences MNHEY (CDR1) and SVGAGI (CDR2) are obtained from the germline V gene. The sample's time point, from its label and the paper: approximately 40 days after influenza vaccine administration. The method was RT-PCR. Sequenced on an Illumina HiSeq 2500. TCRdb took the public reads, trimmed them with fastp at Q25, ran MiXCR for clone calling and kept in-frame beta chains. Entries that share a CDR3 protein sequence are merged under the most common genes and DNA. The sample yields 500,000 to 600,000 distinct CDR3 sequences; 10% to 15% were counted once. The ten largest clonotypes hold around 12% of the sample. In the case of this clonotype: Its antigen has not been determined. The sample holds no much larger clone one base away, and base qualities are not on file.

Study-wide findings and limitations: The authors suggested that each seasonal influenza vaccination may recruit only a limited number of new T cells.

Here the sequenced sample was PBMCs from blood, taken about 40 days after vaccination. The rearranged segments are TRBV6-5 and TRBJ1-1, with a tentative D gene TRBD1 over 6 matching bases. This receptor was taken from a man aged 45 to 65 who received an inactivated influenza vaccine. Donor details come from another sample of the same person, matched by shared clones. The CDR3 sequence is CASSYGGRGSNWGTEAFF. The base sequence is TGTGCCAGCAGTTACGGTGGCAGGGGTTCTAATTGGGGCACTGAAGCTTTCTTT.